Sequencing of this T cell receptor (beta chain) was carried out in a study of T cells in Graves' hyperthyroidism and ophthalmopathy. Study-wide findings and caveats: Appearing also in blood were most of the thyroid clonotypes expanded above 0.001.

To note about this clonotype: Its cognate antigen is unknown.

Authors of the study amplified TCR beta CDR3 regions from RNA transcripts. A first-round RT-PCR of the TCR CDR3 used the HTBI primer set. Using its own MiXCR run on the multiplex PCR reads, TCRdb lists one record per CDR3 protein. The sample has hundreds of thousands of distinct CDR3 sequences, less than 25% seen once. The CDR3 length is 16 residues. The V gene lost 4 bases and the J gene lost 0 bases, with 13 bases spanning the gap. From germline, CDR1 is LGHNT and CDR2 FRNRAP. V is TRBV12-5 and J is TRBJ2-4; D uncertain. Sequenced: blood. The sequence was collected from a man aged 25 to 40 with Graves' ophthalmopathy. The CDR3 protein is CASGSTINPAKNIQYF. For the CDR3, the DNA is TGTGCTAGTGGTTCTACTATCAACCCAGCCAAAAACATTCAGTACTTC.